One and the same sample provided the 3 T cell receptor beta chains below, sequenced in a study of T-cell memory formation after mild COVID-19. TCRdb reprocessed the 5' RACE reads with MiXCR, giving one entry per CDR3 protein. Among approximately 560,000 distinct CDR3 sequences, 15% to 20% were seen once, and the ten largest hold about 8.1%. Sequenced: PBMCs or a T cell subset sorted from them (not recorded which). The source of these receptors is an adult woman who had mild COVID-19 (a few samples of this study predate the infection). Cell type and time point are not known.

The chain employs TRBV7-9 and TRBJ2-1; D not resolved. Germline CDR1 reads SEHNR; CDR2 reads FQNEAQ (reference sequence). CDR3 size: 17 residues. V was trimmed by 4 bases and J by 12 bases, leaving 28 bases between them. The CDR3 protein is CASSSNTKTGPSPGQFF. The CDR3 bases are TGTGCCAGCAGCTCAAATACCAAGACCGGGCCCTCCCCCGGGCAGTTCTTC.

The chain has TRBV30 and TRBJ1-2, with D unresolved. The CDR3 has 14 amino acids. Germline V gene sequence: CDR1 GTSNPN, CDR2 SVGIG (reference sequence). V was cut by 3 bases and J by 7 bases, with 18 bases left in between. CDR3 amino acids: CAWRPSGQAIGYTF. DNA of the CDR3: TGTGCCTGGAGACCTTCCGGGCAGGCGATTGGCTACACCTTC.

The chain joins TRBV7-2 to TRBJ2-6; D remains unclear. Germline CDR1 and CDR2: SGHTA and FQGNSA. The V end lost 3 bases, the J end lost 3 bases, and 9 bases lay between the germline ends. This CDR3 contains 15 residues. The CDR3 sequence: CASSFRLLGANVLTF. CDR3 coding DNA: TGTGCCAGCAGCTTTCGACTCCTTGGGGCCAACGTCCTGACTTTC. Based on the CDR3 plus reference TRBV7-2 and TRBJ2-6, the full variable domain is GAGVSQSPSNKVTEKGKDVELRCDPISGHTALYWYRQSLGQGLEFLIYFQGNSAPDKSGLPSDRFSAERTGGSVSTLTIQRTQQEDSAVYLCASSFRLLGANVLTFGAGSRLTVL.